The rows below give T cell receptor beta chains drawn from one sample of a study of cytomegalovirus exposure and HLA in healthy donors. TCRdb keeps only in-frame clones here, not all; method: immunoSEQ multiplex PCR. Of more than 90,000 clones detected, around 80% appear once; the ten largest clones hold roughly 0.71%. Sequencing input: PBMCs. These TCRs come from a woman in her fifties or sixties in good health and CMV-seronegative. Each CDR3 is given with its conserved first and last residue. A D gene is named only where the DNA matches it firmly. A row's size may be missing; if present it is once, few, many or a size class.

j_call,clone_size,v_call,d_call,cdr3_aa,cdr3_nt
TRBJ2-2,once,TRBV6-4,.,CASSAGEGAGELFF,TGTGCCAGCAGTGCAGGAGAAGGGGCCGGGGAGCTGTTTTTT
TRBJ2-7,few,TRBV6-5,TRBD2,CASSYRTSGGIEQYF,TGTGCCAGCAGTTACAGGACTAGCGGGGGGATCGAGCAGTACTTC
TRBJ2-7,.,TRBV19,TRBD2,CASKTSGSSSYEQYF,TGTGCCAGTAAGACTAGCGGGAGTTCCTCCTACGAGCAGTACTTC
TRBJ1-5,.,TRBV19,.,CASTPAGHQPQHF,TGTGCCAGTACCCCGGCAGGGCATCAGCCCCAGCATTTT
TRBJ1-2,.,TRBV6-5,TRBD1,CASSLAGTGDYGYTF,TGTGCCAGCAGTTTAGCCGGGACAGGGGACTATGGCTACACCTTC
TRBJ2-3,.,TRBV7-7,TRBD2,CASSSSGEMNTQYF,TGTGCCAGCAGCTCTAGCGGGGAGATGAATACGCAGTATTTT
TRBJ1-2,.,TRBV11-2,.,CASSSYRDGYTF,TGTGCCAGCAGCTCCTACAGGGACGGCTACACCTTC
TRBJ2-1,.,TRBV19,TRBD2,CASSIENGLAGRYEQFF,TGTGCCAGTAGTATAGAGAACGGACTAGCGGGAAGGTATGAGCAGTTCTTC
TRBJ1-4,.,TRBV27,.,CASSLADRKNEKLFF,TGTGCCAGCAGTTTAGCGGACAGAAAGAATGAAAAACTGTTTTTT
TRBJ2-3,.,TRBV10-1,TRBD2,CASSEIAGLATDTQYF,TGCGCCAGCAGTGAGATTGCGGGACTAGCGACAGATACGCAGTATTTT
TRBJ2-7,.,TRBV18,.,CASSPGTGVSYEQYF,TGTGCCAGCTCACCTGGGACTGGCGTTTCCTACGAGCAGTACTTC
TRBJ2-3,few,TRBV12-5,TRBD1,CASGFYTDRGTTDTQYF,TGTGCTAGTGGTTTTTACACCGACAGGGGAACCACAGATACGCAGTATTTT
TRBJ2-7,.,TRBV5-4,TRBD1,CASSFQTTRGKEYF,TGTGCCAGCAGCTTCCAAACAACCAGGGGGAAAGAGTACTTC
TRBJ2-3,few,TRBV5-6,TRBD2,CASSRGGVGTDTQYF,TGTGCCAGCAGCCGTGGGGGGGTGGGCACAGATACGCAGTATTTT
TRBJ1-4,.,TRBV15,TRBD1,CATSRDPGQVGEKLFF,TGTGCCACCAGCAGAGATCCCGGACAGGTTGGGGAAAAACTGTTTTTT
TRBJ2-7,.,TRBV18,.,CASSPAGRYEQYF,TGTGCCAGCTCACCAGCAGGGAGGTACGAGCAGTACTTC
TRBJ2-5,few,TRBV4-3,TRBD2,CASSQERQGGIQETQYF,TGCGCCAGCAGCCAAGAACGCCAGGGAGGGATCCAAGAGACCCAGTACTTC
TRBJ2-1,once,TRBV4-3,TRBD1,CASGQPGTGDNEQFF,TGCGCCAGCGGCCAACCCGGGACAGGGGACAATGAGCAGTTCTTC
TRBJ1-5,.,TRBV5-6,.,CASSSWARKFSNQPQHF,TGTGCCAGCAGCTCCTGGGCCCGAAAGTTTAGCAATCAGCCCCAGCATTTT
TRBJ1-1,.,TRBV6-6,.,CASSPDTTEAFF,TGTGCCAGCAGTCCGGACACCACTGAAGCTTTCTTT
TRBJ1-5,.,TRBV28,TRBD1,CASSQKGQGNQPQHF,TGTGCCAGCAGCCAAAAAGGACAGGGGAATCAGCCCCAGCATTTT
TRBJ2-1,.,TRBV13,TRBD2,CASSLGPSAGDSYNEQFF,TGTGCCAGCAGCTTAGGTCCGTCTGCGGGAGACTCCTACAATGAGCAGTTCTTC
TRBJ2-2,.,TRBV7-2,.,CASSSAGFTGELFF,TGTGCCAGCAGCTCCGCAGGGTTCACCGGGGAGCTGTTTTTT
TRBJ2-5,.,TRBV7-2,TRBD2,CASSSQRGNGETQYF,TGTGCCAGCAGCTCGCAGCGGGGTAACGGAGAGACCCAGTACTTC
TRBJ2-1,.,TRBV7-7,TRBD1,CASSPDRTGSEQFF,TGTGCCAGCAGTCCCGATAGGACAGGGAGTGAGCAGTTCTTC
TRBJ2-7,.,TRBV7-9,.,CASSPGGYEQYF,TGTGCCAGCAGCCCCGGGGGATACGAGCAGTACTTC
TRBJ2-5,few,TRBV7-7,TRBD2,CASSYGLAGAQETQYF,TGTGCCAGCAGCTACGGACTAGCGGGGGCCCAAGAGACCCAGTACTTC
TRBJ2-7,.,TRBV28,TRBD2,CAGAGGPTYEQYF,TGTGCCGGCGCGGGGGGGCCAACCTACGAGCAGTACTTC
TRBJ2-7,once,TRBV5-6,TRBD2,CASSGGGRDEQYF,TGTGCCAGCTCGGGAGGGGGTCGGGACGAGCAGTACTTC
TRBJ1-2,.,TRBV4-3,TRBD1,CASSQTGNYGYTF,TGCGCCAGCAGCCAGACAGGGAACTATGGCTACACCTTC
TRBJ1-1,few,TRBV7-9,.,CASSSGTANTEAFF,TGTGCCAGCAGCTCTGGGACTGCTAACACTGAAGCTTTCTTT
TRBJ2-2,.,TRBV28,TRBD1,CASRKQGAINTGELFF,TGTGCCAGCAGAAAACAGGGGGCTATTAACACCGGGGAGCTGTTTTTT
TRBJ1-5,.,TRBV2,TRBD1,CASSEGQGREPQHF,TGTGCCAGCAGTGAAGGACAGGGGCGGGAGCCCCAGCATTTT
TRBJ2-3,.,TRBV5-1,TRBD2,CASSPGGASFTDTQYF,TGCGCCAGCAGCCCCGGGGGGGCCTCTTTCACAGATACGCAGTATTTT
TRBJ2-7,.,TRBV10-3,.,CAITPGQSYEQYF,TGTGCCATCACTCCCGGACAGTCCTACGAGCAGTACTTC
TRBJ2-5,.,TRBV27,.,CASRGGRWETQYF,TGTGCCAGCAGGGGGGGACGGTGGGAGACCCAGTACTTC
TRBJ1-2,.,TRBV2,TRBD1,CASRNRGTAYGYTF,TGTGCCAGCAGGAACAGGGGTACCGCTTATGGCTACACCTTC
TRBJ2-5,.,TRBV5-1,.,CASSVLGLPQETQYF,TGCGCCAGCAGCGTACTGGGACTGCCCCAAGAGACCCAGTACTTC
TRBJ2-7,.,TRBV28,.,CASSPTGRSDYEQYF,TGTGCCAGCAGTCCCACCGGCCGGAGCGATTACGAGCAGTACTTC
TRBJ2-7,.,TRBV4-3,TRBD2,CASSHTSGRHEQYF,TGCGCCAGCAGCCATACTAGCGGGAGACACGAGCAGTACTTC
TRBJ1-1,.,TRBV19,TRBD1,CASSKNPGQGPEAFF,TGTGCCAGTAGTAAAAATCCCGGACAGGGACCTGAAGCTTTCTTT
TRBJ1-1,.,TRBV5-5,.,CASSLRGGTEAFF,TGTGCCAGCAGCTTGCGAGGGGGCACTGAAGCTTTCTTT
TRBJ1-2,.,TRBV7-9,TRBD1,CASSFQGDGYTF,TGTGCCAGCAGTTTCCAGGGGGATGGCTACACCTTC
TRBJ1-4,.,TRBV27,TRBD1,CASSSHTGGVGEKLFF,TGTGCCAGCAGTTCCCATACAGGGGGCGTAGGTGAAAAACTGTTTTTT
TRBJ2-5,few,TRBV6-5,TRBD2,CASSSQLAGDGTQYF,TGTGCCAGCAGTTCCCAACTAGCGGGGGACGGGACCCAGTACTTC
TRBJ2-7,.,TRBV27,.,CASGARGYEQYF,TGTGCCAGTGGGGCCAGGGGCTACGAGCAGTACTTC
TRBJ2-7,.,TRBV6-1,.,CAYLTESYEQYF,TGTGCCTATTTAACTGAGTCCTACGAGCAGTACTTC
TRBJ1-2,.,TRBV4-1,TRBD1,CASSQSGRTGAYGYTF,TGCGCCAGCAGCCAATCCGGTAGGACAGGGGCCTATGGCTACACCTTC